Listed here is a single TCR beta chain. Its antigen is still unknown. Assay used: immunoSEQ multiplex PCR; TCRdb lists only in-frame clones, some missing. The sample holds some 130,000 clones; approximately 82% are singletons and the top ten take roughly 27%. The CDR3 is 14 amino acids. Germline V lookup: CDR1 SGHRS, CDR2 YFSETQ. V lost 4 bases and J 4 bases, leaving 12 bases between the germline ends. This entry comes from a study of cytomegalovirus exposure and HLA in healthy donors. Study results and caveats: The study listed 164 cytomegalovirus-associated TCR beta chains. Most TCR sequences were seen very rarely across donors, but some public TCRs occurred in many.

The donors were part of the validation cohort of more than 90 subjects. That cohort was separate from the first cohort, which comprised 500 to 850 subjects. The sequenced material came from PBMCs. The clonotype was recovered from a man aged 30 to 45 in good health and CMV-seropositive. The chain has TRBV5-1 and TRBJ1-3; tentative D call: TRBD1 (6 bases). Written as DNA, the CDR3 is TGCGCCAGCAGCGAGGGGACAACGGGAAACACCATATATTTT. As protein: CASSEGTTGNTIYF.